Sequencing of this T cell receptor beta chain was carried out in a study of control samples from healthy donors and cancer patients. The method was immunoSEQ multiplex PCR; TCRdb's version includes in-frame clones alone and lacks a portion of them. The sample shows 90,000 to 150,000 clones, approximately 91% of them seen only once. The receptor was derived from a woman aged 18-29 years in good health. The sample comprised blood.

As DNA, the CDR3 is TGTGCCAGCAGCCAAGAGACCGGGACCAGAGGAGAGACCCAGTACTTC. Translated: CASSQETGTRGETQYF. The chain couples TRBV5-8 to TRBJ2-5; D tentatively fits TRBD1 or TRBD2 (5 bases each). Germline CDR1 is SGHTS and CDR2 is YDEGEE. V was cut by 4 bases and J by 4 bases, with 20 bases left in between. This CDR3 has 16 residues.